This TCR beta chain was sequenced for a study of blood T cell repertoires in COVID-19 (dated by TCRdb to 2019 to 2021). About the full investigation: The collaborator samples originated in the United States, Italy and Spain and spanned the acute and convalescent phases of COVID-19. The material from the prospective study consisted of cDNA or gDNA derived from T cells, B-cell-depleted T cells, or PBMCs. The dataset comprised deeply sampled blood TCRbeta repertoires from subjects exposed to, actively infected with, or recovered from COVID-19. A freely available public database, intended as a resource for researchers studying the immune response to SARS-CoV-2, is where the repertoires were released. Samples came from the ongoing ImmuneRACE study (first 160 participants) plus 1,254 subjects from 6 global collaborators. The sample metadata nearly always contained a de-identified subject ID, COVID-19 status, age in years and sex. HLA class I and class II types, where available, came from metadata supplied by the sample provider rather than from assay-based typing. On the study overall, not on this receptor specifically: Clinical and demographic metadata were provided uncurated, with the amount varying by source and participant.

Looking up the germline V gene yields CDR1 MNHEY and CDR2 SVGAGI. V loses 0 bases of germline sequence and J loses 6 bases, and the interval between the two ends is 8 bases. Inclusive of the bounding cysteine and phenylalanine, the CDR3 is 14 residues long. Kept here is only the CDR3 DNA, which spans 42 bases and is read in frame from base 1. TCRbeta CDR3 regions were amplified from genomic DNA using the immunoSEQ Assay, a bias-controlled multiplex PCR. Turning to the authors' computational methods: The number of nucleated cells in each sample was estimated by amplification of reference gene primers within the assay. Sequence reads were collapsed and filtered to measure the absolute abundance of every unique TCRbeta CDR3 rearrangement. Productive Simpson clonality was computed per sample as the square root of Simpson's diversity index over productive rearrangements. TCRdb limited this immuneACCESS table to in-frame rearrangements with V and J called. A share of clones is missing; checked studies link under half to unresolved V genes, and the rest is unexplained. D and trimming were read from the DNA, whereas the V and J calls and clone size are those reported in that table. The sample table lists around 200,000 clones, roughly 85% of them with a count of one. The top ten hold 5% to 7.5% of the sample.

In the prospective study, participants were roughly 18 to 100 years old, resided in about two dozen geographic areas of the United States, and were enrolled through a virtual design. In the prospective study, participants were assigned to cohorts based on the clinical history participants reported in a screening survey and a study questionnaire. Recovered participants in ImmuneRACE Cohort 3 were defined as having two consecutive negative NP/OP PCR tests, clearance from a healthcare professional, or resolution of symptoms. Each participant in the prospective study had whole blood, serum and a nasopharyngeal or oropharyngeal swab collected by mobile phlebotomists. Additional blood draws and questionnaires over an approximately two-month period could optionally be provided by prospective study participants. Blood samples from the prospective study were shipped frozen or at room temperature prior to DNA extraction.

As concerns this clone: The antigen it binds to is not known. Nothing much larger sits one base from this clone, and base qualities are not available.

The source material was PBMCs or T cells enriched from blood (not recorded which). The chain uses TRBV6-5 and TRBJ1-4; no confident D gene assignment can be made. This TCR was sampled from a middle-aged man who had recovered from COVID-19. The sequenced DNA: TGTGCCAGCAGTTACTCGACAACGTATGAAAAACTGTTTTTT. Translated, it reads CASSYSTTYEKLFF.